A selection of T cell receptor beta chains follows, all from one sample in a study of beta chain features in type 1 diabetes. Profiled with immunoSEQ multiplex PCR; TCRdb holds only in-frame clones, not every one. The sample holds 38,000 or so clones; about 64% are singletons and the top ten take approximately 2%. The sample taken for sequencing was Tregs from blood. The receptors shown here come from a woman under 40 in good health. Each CDR3 is given without its conserved first and last residue. Each record gives: V gene, J gene, CDR3 length, CDR3 protein.

TRBV30	TRBJ1-3	11	AWRTGGLNTIY
TRBV6-5	TRBJ2-1	14	ASSYLPGQGDNEQF
TRBV5-1	TRBJ1-1	15	ASSRRFRPTGETEAF
TRBV19	TRBJ2-1	10	ASTSANQGQF
TRBV6-6	TRBJ2-7	10	ASSYLGDEQY
TRBV15	TRBJ1-6	13	ATSRTRDRASPLH
TRBV7-3	TRBJ2-7	12	ASSPTGTSGEQY
TRBV7-7	TRBJ1-6	14	ASSLHRDRDYSPLH
TRBV9	TRBJ2-1	13	ASSVAPTDYNEQF
TRBV29-1	TRBJ1-1	10	SVKTDNTEAF
TRBV6-5	TRBJ1-6	10	ASSRGNSPLH
TRBV7-2	TRBJ1-1	11	ASSVTGGTEAF
TRBV5-1	TRBJ2-1	10	ASSLTGQFSF
TRBV4-3	TRBJ2-1	14	ASSQEIQDPHNEQF
TRBV7-9	TRBJ1-2	9	ASGGIYGYT